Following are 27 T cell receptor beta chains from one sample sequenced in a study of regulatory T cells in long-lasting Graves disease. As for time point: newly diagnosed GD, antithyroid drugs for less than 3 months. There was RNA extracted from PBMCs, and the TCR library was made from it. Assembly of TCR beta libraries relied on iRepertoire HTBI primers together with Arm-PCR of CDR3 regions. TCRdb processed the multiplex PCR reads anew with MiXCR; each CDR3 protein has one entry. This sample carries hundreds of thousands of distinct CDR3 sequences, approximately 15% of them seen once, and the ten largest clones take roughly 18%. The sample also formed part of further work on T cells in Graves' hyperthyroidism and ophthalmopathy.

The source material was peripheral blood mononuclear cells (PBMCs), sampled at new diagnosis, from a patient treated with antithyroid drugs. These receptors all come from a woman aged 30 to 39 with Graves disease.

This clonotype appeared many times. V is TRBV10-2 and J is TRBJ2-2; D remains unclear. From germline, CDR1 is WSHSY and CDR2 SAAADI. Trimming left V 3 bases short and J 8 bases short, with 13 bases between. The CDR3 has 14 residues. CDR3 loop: CASSDPPGAGELFF. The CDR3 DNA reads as TGCGCCAGCAGTGACCCGCCGGGCGCGGGGGAGCTGTTTTTT.

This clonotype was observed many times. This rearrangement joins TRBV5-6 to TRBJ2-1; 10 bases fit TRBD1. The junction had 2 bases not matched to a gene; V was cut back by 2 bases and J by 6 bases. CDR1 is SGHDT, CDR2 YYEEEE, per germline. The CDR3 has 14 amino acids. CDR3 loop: CASSFRDRGNEQFF. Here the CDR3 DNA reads TGTGCCAGCAGCTTCCGGGACAGGGGCAATGAGCAGTTCTTC.

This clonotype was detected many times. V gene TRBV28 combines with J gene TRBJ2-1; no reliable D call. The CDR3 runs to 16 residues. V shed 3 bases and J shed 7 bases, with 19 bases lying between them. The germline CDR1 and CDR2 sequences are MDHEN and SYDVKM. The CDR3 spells CASSLNILTGFNEQFF. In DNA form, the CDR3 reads TGTGCCAGCAGTTTGAATATTCTCACGGGTTTTAATGAGCAGTTCTTC.

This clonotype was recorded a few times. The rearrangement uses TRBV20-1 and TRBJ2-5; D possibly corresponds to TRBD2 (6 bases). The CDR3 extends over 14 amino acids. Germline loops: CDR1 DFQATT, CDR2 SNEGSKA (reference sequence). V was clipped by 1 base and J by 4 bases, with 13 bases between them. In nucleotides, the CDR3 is TGCAGTGCTAGAGGCCCCGCCGGGAGAGAGACCCAGTACTTC. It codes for CSARGPAGRETQYF.

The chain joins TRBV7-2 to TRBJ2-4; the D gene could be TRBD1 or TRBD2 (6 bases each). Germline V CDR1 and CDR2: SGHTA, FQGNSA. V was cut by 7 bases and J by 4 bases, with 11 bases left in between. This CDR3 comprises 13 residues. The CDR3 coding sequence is TGTGCCAGCATGCGGGACACGAAAAACATTCAGTACTTC. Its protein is CASMRDTKNIQYF.

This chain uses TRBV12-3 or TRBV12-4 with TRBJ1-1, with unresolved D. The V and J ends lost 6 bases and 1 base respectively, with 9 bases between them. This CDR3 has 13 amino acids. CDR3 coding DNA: TGTGCCAGCAGCCGACTAAAGAACACTGAAGCTTTCTTT. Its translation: CASSRLKNTEAFF.

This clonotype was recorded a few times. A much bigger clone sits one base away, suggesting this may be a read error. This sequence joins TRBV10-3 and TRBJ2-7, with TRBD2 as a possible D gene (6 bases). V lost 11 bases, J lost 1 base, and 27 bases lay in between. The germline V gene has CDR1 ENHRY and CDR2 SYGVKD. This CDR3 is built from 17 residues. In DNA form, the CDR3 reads TGTGCCGCCCGGTCCGAGACTAGACGCGGCGCTTCCTACGAGCAGTACTTC. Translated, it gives CAARSETRRGASYEQYF.

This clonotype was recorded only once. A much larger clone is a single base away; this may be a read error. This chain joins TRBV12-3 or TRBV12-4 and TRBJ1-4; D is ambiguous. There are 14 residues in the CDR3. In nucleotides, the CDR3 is TGTGCCAGCAGTAACAGTGGATATGGGGAAAAACCGTTTTTT. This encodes CASSNSGYGEKPFF.

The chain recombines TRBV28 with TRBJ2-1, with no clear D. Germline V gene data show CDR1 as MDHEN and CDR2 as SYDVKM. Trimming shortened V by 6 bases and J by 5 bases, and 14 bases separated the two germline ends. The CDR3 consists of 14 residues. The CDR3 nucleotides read TGTGCCAGCAGATCTCCCGAACCGAACAATGAGCAGTTCTTC. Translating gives CASRSPEPNNEQFF.

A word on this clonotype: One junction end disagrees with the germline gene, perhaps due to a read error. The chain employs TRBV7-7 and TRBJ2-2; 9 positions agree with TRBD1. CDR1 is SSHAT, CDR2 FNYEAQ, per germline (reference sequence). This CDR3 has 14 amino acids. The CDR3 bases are TGTGCTAGCAGCCCACAGGGGGCTGTCGGGGAGCTGTTTTTT. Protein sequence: CASSPQGAVGELFF.

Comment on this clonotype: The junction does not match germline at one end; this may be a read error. This chain's CDR3 is CTSSLAGAISYNEQFF. Written as DNA, the CDR3 is TGTACCAGCTCCCTAGCGGGAGCTATCTCCTACAATGAGCAGTTCTTC. The rearrangement links TRBV11-3 to TRBJ2-1, with 10 bases matching TRBD2. The germline V gene encodes CDR1 SGHNT and CDR2 YENEEA. The CDR3 sequence is 16 residues long. The whole variable domain, filled in from reference TRBV11-3 and TRBJ2-1, reads EAGVVQSPRYKIIEKKQPVAFWCNPISGHNTLYWYLQNLGQGPELLIRYENEEAVDDSQLPKDRFSAERLKGVDSTLKIQPAELGDSAVYLCTSSLAGAISYNEQFFGPGTRLTVL.

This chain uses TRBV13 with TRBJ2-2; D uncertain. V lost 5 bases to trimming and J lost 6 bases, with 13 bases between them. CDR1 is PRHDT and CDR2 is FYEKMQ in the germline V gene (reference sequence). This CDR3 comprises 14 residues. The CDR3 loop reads CASSVVSQSGELFF. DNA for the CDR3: TGTGCCAGCAGCGTAGTTTCCCAGTCCGGGGAGCTGTTTTTT.

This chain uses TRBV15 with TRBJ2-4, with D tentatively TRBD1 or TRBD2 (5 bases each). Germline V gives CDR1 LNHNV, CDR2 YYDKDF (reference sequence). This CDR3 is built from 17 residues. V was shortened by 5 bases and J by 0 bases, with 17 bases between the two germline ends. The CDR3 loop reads CATSAKFGALAKNIQYF. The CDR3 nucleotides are TGTGCCACCAGCGCAAAGTTCGGGGCCTTAGCCAAAAACATTCAGTACTTC.

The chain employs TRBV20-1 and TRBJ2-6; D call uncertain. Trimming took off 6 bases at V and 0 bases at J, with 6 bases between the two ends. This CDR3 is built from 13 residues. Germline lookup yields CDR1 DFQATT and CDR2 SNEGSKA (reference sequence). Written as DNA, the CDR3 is TGCAGTGCCCCGGGCTCTGGGGCCAACGTCCTGACTTTC. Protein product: CSAPGSGANVLTF.

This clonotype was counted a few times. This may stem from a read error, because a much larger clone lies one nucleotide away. The CDR3 sequence: CASRAGANVLTF. CDR3 nucleotide sequence: TGTGCCAGCAGGGCTGGGGCCAACGTCCTGACTTTC. The chain combines TRBV2 with TRBJ2-6, with D unclear. V shed 6 bases and J shed 2 bases, with 2 bases lying between them. Germline V gene lookup returns CDR1 SNHLY and CDR2 FYNNEI. The CDR3 contains 12 residues.

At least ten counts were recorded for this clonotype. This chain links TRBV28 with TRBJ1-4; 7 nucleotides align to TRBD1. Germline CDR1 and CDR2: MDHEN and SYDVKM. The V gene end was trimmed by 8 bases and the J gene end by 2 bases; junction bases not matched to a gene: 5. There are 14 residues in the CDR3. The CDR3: CASGAQGTNEKLFF. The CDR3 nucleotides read TGTGCCAGCGGAGCACAGGGGACTAATGAAAAACTGTTTTTT. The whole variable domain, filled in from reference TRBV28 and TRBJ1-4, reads DVKVTQSSRYLVKRTGEKVFLECVQDMDHENMFWYRQDPGLGLRLIYFSYDVKMKEKGDIPEGYSVSREKKERFSLILESASTNQTSMYLCASGAQGTNEKLFFGSGTQLSVL.

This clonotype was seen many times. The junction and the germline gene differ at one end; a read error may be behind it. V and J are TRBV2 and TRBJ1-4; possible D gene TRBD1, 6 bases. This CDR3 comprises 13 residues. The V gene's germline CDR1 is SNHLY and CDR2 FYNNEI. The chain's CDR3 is CASRRSWEDSGAF. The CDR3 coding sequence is TGTGCCAGTCGACGTTCATGGGAGGACAGCGGCGCCTTT.

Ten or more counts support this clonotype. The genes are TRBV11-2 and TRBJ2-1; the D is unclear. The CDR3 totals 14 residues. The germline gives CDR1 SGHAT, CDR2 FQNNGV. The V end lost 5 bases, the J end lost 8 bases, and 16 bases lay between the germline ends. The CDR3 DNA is TGTGCCAGCAGCGACCGGGCCACGCACTATGAGCAGTTCTTC. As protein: CASSDRATHYEQFF.

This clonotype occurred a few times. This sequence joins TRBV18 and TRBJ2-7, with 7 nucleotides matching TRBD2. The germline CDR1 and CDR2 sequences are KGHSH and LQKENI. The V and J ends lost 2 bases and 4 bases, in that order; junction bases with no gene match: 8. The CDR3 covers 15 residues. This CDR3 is CASSPIGGSGYEQYF. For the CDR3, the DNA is TGTGCCAGCTCACCAATTGGCGGGAGCGGGTACGAGCAGTACTTC.

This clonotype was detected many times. The CDR3 coding sequence is TGTGCCAGCAGGTCAGGACGACAGGGACCTCAGCCCCAGCATTTT. It encodes CASRSGRQGPQPQHF. V is TRBV2 and J is TRBJ1-5; 7 bases are a match to TRBD1. The CDR3 has 15 residues. Germline V CDR1 and CDR2: SNHLY, FYNNEI. After removal of 6 bases from V and 6 bases from J, the junction contained 11 bases not matched to a gene.

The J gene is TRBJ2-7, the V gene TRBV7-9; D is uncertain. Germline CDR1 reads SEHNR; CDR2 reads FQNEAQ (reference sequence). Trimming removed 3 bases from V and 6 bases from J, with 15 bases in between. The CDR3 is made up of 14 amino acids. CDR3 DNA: TGTGCCAGCAGCTTTGATCTAGTCATAGGCGAGCAGTACTTC. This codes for CASSFDLVIGEQYF.

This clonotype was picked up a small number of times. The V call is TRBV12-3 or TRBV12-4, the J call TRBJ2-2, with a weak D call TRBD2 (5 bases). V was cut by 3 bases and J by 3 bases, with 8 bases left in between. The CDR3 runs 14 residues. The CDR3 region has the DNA TGTGCCAGCAGTTTTGGAGGCTACACCGGGGAGCTGTTTTTT. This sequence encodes CASSFGGYTGELFF.

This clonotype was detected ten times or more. The CDR3 loop is CSVPFAGTPTLGEQFF. The CDR3 coding sequence is TGCAGCGTACCTTTCGCGGGGACCCCAACCCTGGGTGAGCAGTTCTTC. The J gene is TRBJ2-1, the V gene TRBV29-1, with D possibly TRBD2 on 6 matching bases. With 6 bases removed from V and 9 bases from J, the gap between germline ends came to 27 bases. The CDR3 has 16 residues. Germline V gene lookup returns CDR1 SQVTM and CDR2 ANQGSEA.

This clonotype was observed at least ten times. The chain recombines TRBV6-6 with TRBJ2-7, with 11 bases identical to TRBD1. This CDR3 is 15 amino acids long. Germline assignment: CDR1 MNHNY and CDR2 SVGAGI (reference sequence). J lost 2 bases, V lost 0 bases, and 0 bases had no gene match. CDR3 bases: TGTGCCAGCAGTTACTCGGGACAGGGGGCCTACGAGCAGTACTTC. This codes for CASSYSGQGAYEQYF.

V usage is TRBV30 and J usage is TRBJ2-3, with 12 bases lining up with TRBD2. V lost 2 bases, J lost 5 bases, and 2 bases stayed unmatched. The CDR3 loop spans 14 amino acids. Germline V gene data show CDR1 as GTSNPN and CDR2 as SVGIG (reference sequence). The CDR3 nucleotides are TGTGCCTGGAGTCCTAGCGGGAGGGGAGATACGCAGTATTTT. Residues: CAWSPSGRGDTQYF.

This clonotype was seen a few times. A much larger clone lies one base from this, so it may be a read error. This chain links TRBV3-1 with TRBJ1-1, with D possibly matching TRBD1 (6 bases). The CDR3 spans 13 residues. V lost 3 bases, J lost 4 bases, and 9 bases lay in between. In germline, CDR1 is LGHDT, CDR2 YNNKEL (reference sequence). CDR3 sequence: CASSHGQSTEAFF. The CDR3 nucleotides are TGTGCCAGCAGCCACGGACAGAGCACTGAAGCTTTCTTT.

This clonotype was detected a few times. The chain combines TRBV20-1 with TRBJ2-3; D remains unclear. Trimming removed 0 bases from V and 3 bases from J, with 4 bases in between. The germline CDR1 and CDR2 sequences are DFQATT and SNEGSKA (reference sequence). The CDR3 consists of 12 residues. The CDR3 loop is CSARDQTDTQYF. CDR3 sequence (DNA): TGCAGTGCTAGAGACCAAACAGATACGCAGTATTTT.